The sequence of this T cell receptor (beta chain) was determined in a study of read filtering for tumor transcriptome and immune sequencing. From about 0.4 ug of RNA, a library with molecular barcoded alpha/delta and beta/gamma adaptors was made. A single record per CDR3 protein comes from TCRdb applying MiXCR to the reads. The sample has over 80,000 distinct CDR3 sequences; 12% are singletons. CDR1 is SGHRS and CDR2 is YFSETQ in the germline V gene. The CDR3 extends over 14 amino acids. V lost 5 bases and J lost 1, with 9 bases in between. This clonotype was picked up many times. This chain uses TRBV5-1 with TRBJ2-2, with D possibly matching TRBD2 (6 bases). This receptor was obtained from a donor at least 40 years old with multiple myeloma. Sequenced input: a population of CD138-negative cells sorted from bone marrow. The DNA of the CDR3 is TGCGCCAGCAGGGATAGCGGGAACACCGGGGAGCTGTTTTTT. Its protein product is CASRDSGNTGELFF.